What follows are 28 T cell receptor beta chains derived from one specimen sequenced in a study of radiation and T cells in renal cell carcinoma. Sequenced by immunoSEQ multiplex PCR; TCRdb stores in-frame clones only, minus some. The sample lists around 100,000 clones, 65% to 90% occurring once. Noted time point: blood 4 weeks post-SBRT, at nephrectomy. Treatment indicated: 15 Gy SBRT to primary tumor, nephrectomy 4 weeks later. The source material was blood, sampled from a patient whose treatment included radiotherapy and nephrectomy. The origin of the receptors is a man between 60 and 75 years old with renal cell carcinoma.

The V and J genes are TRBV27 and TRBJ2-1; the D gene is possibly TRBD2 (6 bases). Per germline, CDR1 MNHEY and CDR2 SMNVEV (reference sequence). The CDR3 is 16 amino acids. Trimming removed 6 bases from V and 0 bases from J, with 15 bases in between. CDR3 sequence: CASRGSSGVSYNEQFF. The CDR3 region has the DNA TGTGCCAGCAGGGGATCGTCGGGGGTCTCCTACAATGAGCAGTTCTTC.

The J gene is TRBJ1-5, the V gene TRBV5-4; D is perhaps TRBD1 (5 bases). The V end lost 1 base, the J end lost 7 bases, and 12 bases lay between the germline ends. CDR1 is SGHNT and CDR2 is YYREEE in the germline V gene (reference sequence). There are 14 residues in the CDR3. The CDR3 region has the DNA TGTGCCAGCAGCTTGAGTCCCAGGGACCAGCCCCAGCATTTT. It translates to CASSLSPRDQPQHF.

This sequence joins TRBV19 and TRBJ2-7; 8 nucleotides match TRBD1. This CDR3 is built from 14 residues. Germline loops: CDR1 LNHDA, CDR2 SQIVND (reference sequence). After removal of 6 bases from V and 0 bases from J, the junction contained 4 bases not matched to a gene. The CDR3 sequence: CASSQTGASYEQYF. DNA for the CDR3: TGTGCCAGTAGCCAGACAGGGGCCTCCTACGAGCAGTACTTC.

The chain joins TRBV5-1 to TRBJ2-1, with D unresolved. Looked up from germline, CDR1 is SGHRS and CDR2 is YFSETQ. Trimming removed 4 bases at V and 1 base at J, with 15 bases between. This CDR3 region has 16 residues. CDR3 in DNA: TGCGCCAGCAGCGAAAAACCTAGATCTTCCTACAATGAGCAGTTCTTC. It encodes CASSEKPRSSYNEQFF.

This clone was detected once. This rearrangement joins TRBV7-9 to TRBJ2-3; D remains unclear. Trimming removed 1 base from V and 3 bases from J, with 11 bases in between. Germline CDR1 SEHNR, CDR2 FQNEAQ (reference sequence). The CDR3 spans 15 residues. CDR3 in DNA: TGTGCCAGCAGCTTAGATCTAGGAGTAACAGATACGCAGTATTTT. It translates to CASSLDLGVTDTQYF. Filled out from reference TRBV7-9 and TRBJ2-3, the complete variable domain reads DTGVSQNPRHKITKRGQNVTFRCDPISEHNRLYWYRQTLGQGPEFLTYFQNEAQLEKSRLLSDRFSAERPKGSFSTLEIQRTEQGDSAMYLCASSLDLGVTDTQYFGPGTRLTVL.

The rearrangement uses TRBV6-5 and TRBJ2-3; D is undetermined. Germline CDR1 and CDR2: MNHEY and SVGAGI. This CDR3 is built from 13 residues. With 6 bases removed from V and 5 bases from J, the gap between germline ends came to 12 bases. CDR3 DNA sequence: TGTGCCAGCAGCGTGACTTGGGGAGATACGCAGTATTTT. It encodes CASSVTWGDTQYF.

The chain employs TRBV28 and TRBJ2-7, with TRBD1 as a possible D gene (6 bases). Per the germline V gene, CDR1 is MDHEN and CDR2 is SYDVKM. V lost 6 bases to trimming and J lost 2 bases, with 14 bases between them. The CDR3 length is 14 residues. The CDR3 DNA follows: TGTGCCAGCAGCCTGTCGACAGGAGCCTACGAGCAGTACTTC. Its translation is CASSLSTGAYEQYF.

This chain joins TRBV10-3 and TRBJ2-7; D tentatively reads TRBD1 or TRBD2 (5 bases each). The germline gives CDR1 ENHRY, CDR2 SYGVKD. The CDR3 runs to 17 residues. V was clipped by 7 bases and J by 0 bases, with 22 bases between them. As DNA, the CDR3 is TGTGCCATCACTGCCGGGCGAGGGGTTCGAAGCTCCTACGAGCAGTACTTC. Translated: CAITAGRGVRSSYEQYF.

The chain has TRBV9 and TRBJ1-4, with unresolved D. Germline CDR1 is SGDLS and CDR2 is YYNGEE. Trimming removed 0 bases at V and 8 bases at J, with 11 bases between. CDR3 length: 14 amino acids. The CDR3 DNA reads TGTGCCAGCAGCGTAGGGGTGGGCGCGGAAAAACTGTTTTTT. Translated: CASSVGVGAEKLFF.

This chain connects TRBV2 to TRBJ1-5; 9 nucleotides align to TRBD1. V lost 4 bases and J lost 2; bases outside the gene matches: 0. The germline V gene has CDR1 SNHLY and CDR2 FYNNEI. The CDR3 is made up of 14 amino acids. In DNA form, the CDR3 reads TGTGCCAGCAGTGGGACAGGGGGCAATCAGCCCCAGCATTTT. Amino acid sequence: CASSGTGGNQPQHF.

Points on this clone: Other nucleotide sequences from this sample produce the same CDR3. CDR3 nucleotide sequence: TGTGCCAGCAGCCCCCCGGGCCTTGAGCAGTACTTC. It yields the protein CASSPPGLEQYF. The V and J genes are TRBV7-2 and TRBJ2-7, with no clear D. Between the trimmed V and J ends, which lost 5 bases and 7 bases, there was a span of 12 bases. Germline V lookup: CDR1 SGHTA, CDR2 FQGNSA. The CDR3 is 12 residues long.

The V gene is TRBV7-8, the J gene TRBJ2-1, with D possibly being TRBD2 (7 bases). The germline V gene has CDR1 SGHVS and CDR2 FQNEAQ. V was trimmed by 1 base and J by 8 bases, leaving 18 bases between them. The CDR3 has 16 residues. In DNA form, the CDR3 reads TGTGCCAGCAGCTTAGTGGGGACACTAGCGATGGATGAGCAGTTCTTC. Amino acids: CASSLVGTLAMDEQFF.

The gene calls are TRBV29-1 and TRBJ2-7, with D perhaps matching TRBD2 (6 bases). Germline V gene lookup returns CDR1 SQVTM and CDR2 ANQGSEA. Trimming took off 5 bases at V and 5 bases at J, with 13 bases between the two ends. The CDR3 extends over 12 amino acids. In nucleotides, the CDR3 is TGCAGCGTTAACGGGAGAAGCCACGAGCAGTACTTC. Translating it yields CSVNGRSHEQYF.

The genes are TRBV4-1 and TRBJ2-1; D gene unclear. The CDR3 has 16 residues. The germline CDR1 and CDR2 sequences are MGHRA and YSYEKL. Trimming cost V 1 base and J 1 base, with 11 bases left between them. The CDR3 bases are TGCGCCAGCAGCCAAGTTCCCTCTCTATCCTACAATGAGCAGTTCTTC. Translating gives CASSQVPSLSYNEQFF.

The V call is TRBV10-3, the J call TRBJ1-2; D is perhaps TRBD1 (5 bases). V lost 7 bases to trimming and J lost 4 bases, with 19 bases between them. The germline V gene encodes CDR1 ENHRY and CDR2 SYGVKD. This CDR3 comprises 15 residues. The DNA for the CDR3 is TGTGCCATCACCCCAGGGACCAGCGAAAGCTATGGCTACACCTTC. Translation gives CAITPGTSESYGYTF.

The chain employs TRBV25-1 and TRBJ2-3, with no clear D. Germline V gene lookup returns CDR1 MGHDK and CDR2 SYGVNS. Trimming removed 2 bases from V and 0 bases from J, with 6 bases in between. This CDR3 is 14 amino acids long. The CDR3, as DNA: TGTGCCAGCAGTGAACCTATGAGCACAGATACGCAGTATTTT. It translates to CASSEPMSTDTQYF.

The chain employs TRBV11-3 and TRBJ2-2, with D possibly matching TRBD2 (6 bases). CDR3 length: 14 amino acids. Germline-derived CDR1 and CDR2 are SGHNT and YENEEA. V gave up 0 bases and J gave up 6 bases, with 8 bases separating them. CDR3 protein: CASSLEGGAGELFF. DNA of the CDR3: TGTGCCAGCAGCTTAGAAGGAGGGGCCGGGGAGCTGTTTTTT.

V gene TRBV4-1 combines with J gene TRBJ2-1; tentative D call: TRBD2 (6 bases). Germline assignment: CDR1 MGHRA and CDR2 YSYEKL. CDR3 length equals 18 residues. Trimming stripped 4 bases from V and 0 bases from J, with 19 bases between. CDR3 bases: TGCGCCAGCAGCCTACGCGCCTTGGGACTCAACTCCTACAATGAGCAGTTCTTC. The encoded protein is CASSLRALGLNSYNEQFF.

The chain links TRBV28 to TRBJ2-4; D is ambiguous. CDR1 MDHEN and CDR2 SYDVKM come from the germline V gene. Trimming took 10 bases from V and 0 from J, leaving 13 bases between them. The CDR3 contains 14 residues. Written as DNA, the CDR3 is TGTGCCACCGCAAATGTTATAGCCAAAAACATTCAGTACTTC. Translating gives CATANVIAKNIQYF.

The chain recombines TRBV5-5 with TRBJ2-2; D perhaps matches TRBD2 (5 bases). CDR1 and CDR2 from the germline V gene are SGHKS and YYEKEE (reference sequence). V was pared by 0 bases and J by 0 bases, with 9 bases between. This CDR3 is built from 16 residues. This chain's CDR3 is CASSLESGANTGELFF. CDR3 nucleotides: TGTGCCAGCAGCTTGGAGTCCGGGGCGAACACCGGGGAGCTGTTTTTT.

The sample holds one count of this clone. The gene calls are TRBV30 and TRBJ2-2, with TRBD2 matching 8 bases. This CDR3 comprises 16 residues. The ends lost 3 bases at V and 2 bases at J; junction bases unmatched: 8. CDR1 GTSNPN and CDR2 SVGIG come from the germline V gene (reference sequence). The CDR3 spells CAWRIGLASNTGELFF. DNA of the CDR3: TGTGCCTGGAGGATTGGACTAGCTTCTAACACCGGGGAGCTGTTTTTT.

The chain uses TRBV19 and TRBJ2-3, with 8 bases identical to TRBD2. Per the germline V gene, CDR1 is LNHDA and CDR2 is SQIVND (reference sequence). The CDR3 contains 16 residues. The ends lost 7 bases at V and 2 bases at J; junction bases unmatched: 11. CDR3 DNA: TGTGCCAGTACTCGGCGGGAGGTGGGGGCCACAGATACGCAGTATTTT. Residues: CASTRREVGATDTQYF.

The CDR3 DNA reads TGCGCCAGCAGCCAAGAATGGACAGTTCTCGGTTCACCCCTCCACTTT. Its translation is CASSQEWTVLGSPLHF. The V and J genes are TRBV4-3 and TRBJ1-6; D might be TRBD1 (6 bases). The CDR3 runs 16 residues. The V gene's germline CDR1 is LGHNA and CDR2 YSLEER. Trimming removed 0 bases at V and 9 bases at J, with 15 bases between.

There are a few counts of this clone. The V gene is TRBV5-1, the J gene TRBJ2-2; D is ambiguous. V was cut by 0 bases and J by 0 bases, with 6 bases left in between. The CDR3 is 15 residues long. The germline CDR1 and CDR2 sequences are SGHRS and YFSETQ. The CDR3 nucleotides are TGCGCCAGCAGCTTGGAAGGGACGAACACCGGGGAGCTGTTTTTT. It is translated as CASSLEGTNTGELFF.

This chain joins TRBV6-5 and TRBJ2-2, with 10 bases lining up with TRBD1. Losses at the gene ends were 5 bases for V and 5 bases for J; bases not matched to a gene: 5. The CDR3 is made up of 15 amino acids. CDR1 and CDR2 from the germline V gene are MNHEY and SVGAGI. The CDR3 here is CASSGDRGETGELFF. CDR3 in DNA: TGTGCCAGCAGTGGGGACAGGGGAGAAACCGGGGAGCTGTTTTTT.

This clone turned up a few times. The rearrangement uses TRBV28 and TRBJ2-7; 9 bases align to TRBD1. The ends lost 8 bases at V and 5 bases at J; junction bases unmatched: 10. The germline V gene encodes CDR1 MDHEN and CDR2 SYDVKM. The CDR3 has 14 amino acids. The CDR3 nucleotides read TGTGCCAGCCTACCCTCTGGGACAGGGAACGAGCAGTACTTC. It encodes CASLPSGTGNEQYF.

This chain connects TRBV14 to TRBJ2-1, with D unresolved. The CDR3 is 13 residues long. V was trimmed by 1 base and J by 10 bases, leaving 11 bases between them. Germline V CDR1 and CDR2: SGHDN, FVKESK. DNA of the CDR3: TGTGCCAGCAGCCAAGCTTTAGTAGGCGAGCAGTTCTTC. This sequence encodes CASSQALVGEQFF. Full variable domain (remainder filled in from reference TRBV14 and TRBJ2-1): EAGVTQFPSHSVIEKGQTVTLRCDPISGHDNLYWYRRVMGKEIKFLLHFVKESKQDESGMPNNRFLAERTGGTYSTLKVQPAELEDSGVYFCASSQALVGEQFFGPGTRLTVL.

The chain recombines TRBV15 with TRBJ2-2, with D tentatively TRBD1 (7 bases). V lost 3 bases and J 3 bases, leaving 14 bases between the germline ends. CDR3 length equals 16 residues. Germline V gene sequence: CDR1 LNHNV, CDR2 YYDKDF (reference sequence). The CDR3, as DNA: TGTGCCACCAGCAGGGCAGGGGGGCGGTACACCGGGGAGCTGTTTTTT. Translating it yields CATSRAGGRYTGELFF.